The source of this T cell receptor (beta chain) is a study of blood T cell repertoires in COVID-19. Study background: COVID-19 samples collected from the United States, Italy and Spain covered acute and convalescent phases.

Original analysis: Amplification of reference gene primers provided the estimated nucleated cell counts. The data were produced by immunoSEQ multiplex PCR, yet TCRdb's version contains in-frame clones alone and is incomplete. V, J and clone size reflect that table, while D and trimming were determined from the DNA. This table has about 300,000 clones, about 85% appearing once. Germline trimming cut 1 base from V and 7 bases from J; bases unmatched to any gene: 7. The CDR3 loop spans 15 amino acids. Germline lookup yields CDR1 MGHRA and CDR2 YSYEKL. This rearrangement joins TRBV4-1 to TRBJ2-1; 7 bases align to TRBD2. The source of this sequence is a human donor in a cohort sampled during active COVID-19. Sequencing used peripheral blood. This chain's CDR3 is CASSQVAGVGNEQFF. For the CDR3, the DNA is TGCGCCAGCAGCCAAGTGGCGGGAGTGGGAAATGAGCAGTTCTTC.